This TCR beta chain stems from a study of cytomegalovirus exposure and HLA in healthy donors. Overall study results and limits: In terms of immune exposure information, only CMV serostatus was available. The likely origin of a cluster of highly shared sequence variants was a sequencing artifact. An analysis that came later showed most CMV-associated TCR beta chains appearing HLA-restricted.

The PCR made use of 60 Vbeta and 13 Jbeta primers. Here immunoSEQ multiplex PCR was the method, and the copy in TCRdb shows in-frame clones only, minus some. The table records approximately 150,000 clones, 80% of them present only once. Between the trimmed V and J ends, which lost 8 bases and 6 bases, there was a span of 22 bases. Germline V gene data show CDR1 as GTSNPN and CDR2 as SVGIG (reference sequence). This CDR3 has 14 residues. On this clone itself: Its antigen is unknown.

Sequenced input: PBMCs. This TCR was sampled from a man aged 18 to 35 in good health and CMV-seropositive. This sequence joins TRBV30 and TRBJ1-2, with D possibly matching TRBD1 (6 bases). CDR3 sequence: CALILRGALNGYTF. DNA of the CDR3: TGTGCCCTGATACTACGGGGGGCTTTGAATGGCTACACCTTC.